The clone carrying this T cell receptor beta chain turned up a few times. This entry is derived from a study of blood T cell repertoires in COVID-19. Study overall: Italy, Spain and the United States were the sources of the convalescent and acute COVID-19 samples. In each case, the material was cDNA or gDNA derived from T cells, B-cell-depleted T cells, or PBMCs.

Authors' data handling: Estimated nucleated cell counts came from reference gene primer amplification. Using immunoSEQ multiplex PCR, the repertoire was profiled, and TCRdb retains in-frame clones only, with some absent. The V and J calls and clone size are taken from that table; D and trimming were inferred from the DNA. There are some 190,000 clones in the sample; roughly 85% occur only once, and roughly 8.2% lies in the top ten. The V segment lost 3 bases and the J segment 2 bases; nucleotides outside the gene matches: 2. Germline loops: CDR1 SGHKS, CDR2 YYEKEE (reference sequence). CDR3 size: 15 residues.

The material sequenced was peripheral blood. V is TRBV5-5 and J is TRBJ2-5; 12 positions match TRBD2. The receptor's source is a woman aged 55-75 years with acute or convalescent COVID-19. This CDR3 is CASSYGLAGQETQYF. CDR3 DNA: TGTGCCAGCAGCTATGGACTAGCGGGACAAGAGACCCAGTACTTC.